The 17 T cell receptor beta chains reported below all come from one sample, sequenced in a study of radiation and T cells in renal cell carcinoma. Time point denoted: baseline pretreatment blood. The treatment here: 15 Gy SBRT to primary tumor, nephrectomy 4 weeks later. TCRdb keeps only in-frame clones here, not all; method: immunoSEQ multiplex PCR. The sample contains around 140,000 clones, about 88% of which appear only once. Source: blood, taken from a patient whose treatment included radiotherapy and nephrectomy. The receptors stem from a woman aged 70-85 years with renal cell carcinoma.

J is TRBJ2-7 and V is TRBV5-4, with 9 bases fitting TRBD1. The CDR3 totals 13 residues. CDR1 and CDR2 (germline): SGHNT, YYREEE (reference sequence). With V trimmed by 4 bases and J by 6 bases, 5 bases remained unmatched. In DNA, the CDR3 is TGTGCCAGCAGCCAACCGACAGGGGGCGAGCAGTACTTC. It is translated as CASSQPTGGEQYF.

The V and J genes are TRBV11-3 and TRBJ2-3, with D uncertain. With 4 bases removed from V and 1 base from J, the gap between germline ends came to 6 bases. The CDR3 totals 13 residues. From germline, CDR1 is SGHNT and CDR2 YENEEA. The CDR3 bases are TGTGCCAGCAGCTCCAAGGGCACAGATACGCAGTATTTT. Its protein product is CASSSKGTDTQYF.

This clone was picked up one time. The V call is TRBV7-8, the J call TRBJ2-3; D not certain. Germline values: CDR1 SGHVS, CDR2 FQNEAQ. The CDR3 extends over 14 amino acids. V lost 5 bases, J lost 0 bases, and 9 bases lay in between. The CDR3 bases are TGTGCCAGCAGCGTGACCCGCAGCACAGATACGCAGTATTTT. Protein product: CASSVTRSTDTQYF. Using reference TRBV7-8 and TRBJ2-3 for the parts outside the CDR3, the full variable domain is GAGVSQSPRYKVAKRGQDVALRCDPISGHVSLFWYQQALGQGPEFLTYFQNEAQLDKSGLPSDRFFAERPEGSVSTLKIQRTQQEDSAVYLCASSVTRSTDTQYFGPGTRLTVL.

The rearrangement uses TRBV7-3 and TRBJ1-1; 8 bases agree with TRBD1. The CDR3 is made up of 16 amino acids. J was trimmed by 0 bases and V by 5 bases; bases with no gene match: 8. Per the germline V gene, CDR1 is SGHTA and CDR2 is FQGTGA. Here the CDR3 DNA reads TGTGCCAGCAGCCTAGGGACAGGCTCCATGAACACTGAAGCTTTCTTT. Its protein product is CASSLGTGSMNTEAFF.

The chain couples TRBV5-1 to TRBJ1-6; no firm D call. The CDR3 spans 13 residues. V was pared by 4 bases and J by 7 bases, with 9 bases between. The germline V gene encodes CDR1 SGHRS and CDR2 YFSETQ. The CDR3 sequence: CASSVAGNSPLHF. As DNA, the CDR3 is TGCGCCAGCAGCGTGGCTGGCAATTCACCCCTCCACTTT.

This clone was recorded a few times. The chain recombines TRBV5-4 with TRBJ1-1; D is undetermined. CDR3 length: 13 residues. Germline assignment: CDR1 SGHNT and CDR2 YYREEE (reference sequence). V lost 4 bases, J lost 0 bases, and 7 bases lay in between. The CDR3 DNA reads TGTGCCAGCAGCAGAGACGTGAACACTGAAGCTTTCTTT. It codes for CASSRDVNTEAFF. Together with reference TRBV5-4 and TRBJ1-1, the CDR3 gives the full variable domain: ETGVTQSPTHLIKTRGQQVTLRCSSQSGHNTVSWYQQALGQGPQFIFQYYREEENGRGNFPPRFSGLQFPNYSSELNVNALELDDSALYLCASSRDVNTEAFFGQGTRLTVV.

The chain couples TRBV6-1 to TRBJ1-5; D uncertain. The germline V gene encodes CDR1 MNHNS and CDR2 SASEGT. The CDR3 totals 11 residues. The V end lost 4 bases, the J end lost 3 bases, and 1 base lay between the germline ends. The CDR3 DNA sequence: TGTGCCAGCAGTGCCAATCAGCCCCAGCATTTT. It encodes CASSANQPQHF.

This clone was seen a few times. The rearrangement links TRBV19 to TRBJ2-1; D remains unclear. The CDR3 loop spans 14 amino acids. Trimming removed 7 bases at V and 7 bases at J, with 17 bases between. CDR1 LNHDA and CDR2 SQIVND come from the germline V gene (reference sequence). CDR3 loop: CASTPRLGFNEQFF. CDR3 in DNA: TGTGCCAGTACCCCCCGCCTAGGGTTTAATGAGCAGTTCTTC.

The CDR3 is CASSSRGSYEQYF. The CDR3 DNA sequence: TGTGCCAGCAGTTCCCGGGGAAGTTACGAGCAGTACTTC. This chain uses TRBV6-1 with TRBJ2-7; a weak D match, TRBD2 (5 bases). The ends were cut back, 5 bases at V and 4 bases at J, with 12 bases in the middle. The germline V gene encodes CDR1 MNHNS and CDR2 SASEGT. CDR3 length: 13 amino acids.

The rearrangement links TRBV11-1 to TRBJ1-1; TRBD1 matches at 7 bases. The ends lost 3 bases at V and 2 bases at J; junction bases unmatched: 12. Germline V gene data show CDR1 as SGHAT and CDR2 as FQDESV (reference sequence). CDR3 length: 17 amino acids. The chain's CDR3 is CASSFIKGGTANTEAFF. Here the CDR3 DNA reads TGTGCCAGCAGCTTTATCAAAGGCGGGACAGCCAACACTGAAGCTTTCTTT.

This rearrangement joins TRBV9 to TRBJ2-2; TRBD1 matches at 8 bases. The CDR3 sequence is 17 residues long. Losses at the gene ends were 3 bases for V and 8 bases for J; bases not matched to a gene: 15. CDR1 and CDR2 (germline): SGDLS, YYNGEE. CDR3 in amino acids: CASSAPPGQGLTGELFF. The CDR3, as DNA: TGTGCCAGCAGCGCCCCTCCAGGACAGGGATTAACTGGGGAGCTGTTTTTT.

V is TRBV5-1 and J is TRBJ2-1; 11 nucleotides agree with TRBD2. The CDR3 is made up of 15 amino acids. With 4 bases clipped from V and 7 bases from J, the junction kept 7 bases outside the gene matches. CDR1 is SGHRS and CDR2 is YFSETQ in the germline V gene. The chain's CDR3 is CASSLTSGGVNEQFF. The CDR3 DNA reads as TGCGCCAGCAGCCTAACTAGCGGGGGTGTGAATGAGCAGTTCTTC.

The V and J genes are TRBV13 and TRBJ1-1; 7 bases are shared with TRBD1. The V and J ends lost 1 base and 1 base, in that order; junction bases with no gene match: 6. Germline V lookup: CDR1 PRHDT, CDR2 FYEKMQ (reference sequence). The CDR3 extends over 16 amino acids. CDR3 nucleotide sequence: TGTGCCAGCAGCTTAGAAGGGGGCGCGAGGAACACTGAAGCTTTCTTT. Translating gives CASSLEGGARNTEAFF.

V usage is TRBV10-2 and J usage is TRBJ1-1; D not certain. Germline V CDR1 and CDR2: WSHSY, SAAADI. Deletions cut 6 bases from V and 1 base from J, with 9 bases between. The CDR3 runs 13 residues. The CDR3 loop is CASREGPNTEAFF. For the CDR3, the DNA is TGCGCCAGCAGAGAAGGGCCGAACACTGAAGCTTTCTTT.

The chain recombines TRBV30 with TRBJ2-2; 7 nucleotides agree with TRBD1. The V gene end was trimmed by 5 bases and the J gene end by 3 bases; junction bases not matched to a gene: 9. Per germline, CDR1 GTSNPN and CDR2 SVGIG (reference sequence). The CDR3 runs to 15 residues. The CDR3 nucleotides are TGTGCCTGGGCTAAGACAGGGAAGGACACCGGGGAGCTGTTTTTT. Encoded protein: CAWAKTGKDTGELFF.

Only one count was recorded for this clone. The chain's CDR3 is CASSQERLPAGNEQFF. Written as DNA, the CDR3 is TGCGCCAGCAGCCAAGAAAGGCTCCCCGCCGGTAATGAGCAGTTCTTC. The chain combines TRBV4-3 with TRBJ2-1, with D unclear. This CDR3 region has 16 residues. V gave up 0 bases and J gave up 7 bases, with 16 bases separating them. Germline V CDR1 and CDR2: LGHNA, YSLEER.

This clone was counted a few times. This rearrangement joins TRBV4-3 to TRBJ1-1, with D possibly TRBD1 on 5 matching bases. V lost 4 bases, J lost 3 bases, and 15 bases lay in between. CDR1 and CDR2 from the germline V gene are LGHNA and YSLEER. This CDR3 is built from 15 residues. CDR3 DNA: TGCGCCAGCAGCCCAGGAGGCCTGGGGGACACTGAAGCTTTCTTT. Protein product: CASSPGGLGDTEAFF.